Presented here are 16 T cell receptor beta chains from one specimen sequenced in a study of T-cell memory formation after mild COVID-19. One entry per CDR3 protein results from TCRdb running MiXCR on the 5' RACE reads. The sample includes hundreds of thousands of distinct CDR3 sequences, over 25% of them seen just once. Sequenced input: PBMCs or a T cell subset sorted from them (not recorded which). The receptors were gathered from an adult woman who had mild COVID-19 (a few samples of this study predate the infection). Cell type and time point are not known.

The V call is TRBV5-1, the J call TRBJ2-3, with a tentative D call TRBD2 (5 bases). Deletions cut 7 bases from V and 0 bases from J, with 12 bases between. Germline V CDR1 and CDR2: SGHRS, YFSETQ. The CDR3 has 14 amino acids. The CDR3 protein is CASARGRSTDTQYF. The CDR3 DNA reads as TGCGCCAGCGCTCGGGGTCGGAGCACAGATACGCAGTATTTT.

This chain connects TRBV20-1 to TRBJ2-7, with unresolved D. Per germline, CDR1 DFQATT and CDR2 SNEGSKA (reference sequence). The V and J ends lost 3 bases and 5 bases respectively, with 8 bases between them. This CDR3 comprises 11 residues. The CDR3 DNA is TGCAGTGCTAGCCCCCATAACGAGCAGTACTTC. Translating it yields CSASPHNEQYF.

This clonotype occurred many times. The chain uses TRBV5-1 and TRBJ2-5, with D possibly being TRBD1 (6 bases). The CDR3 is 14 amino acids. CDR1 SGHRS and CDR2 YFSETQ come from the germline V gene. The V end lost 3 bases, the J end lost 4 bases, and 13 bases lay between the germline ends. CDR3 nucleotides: TGCGCCAGCAGCTCCGGGCAGGGGAGAGAGACCCAGTACTTC. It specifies CASSSGQGRETQYF.

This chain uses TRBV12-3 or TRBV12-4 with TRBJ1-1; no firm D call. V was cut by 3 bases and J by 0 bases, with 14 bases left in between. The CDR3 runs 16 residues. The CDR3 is CASSFSVGIMNTEAFF. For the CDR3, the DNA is TGTGCCAGCAGTTTTTCAGTTGGGATCATGAACACTGAAGCTTTCTTT.

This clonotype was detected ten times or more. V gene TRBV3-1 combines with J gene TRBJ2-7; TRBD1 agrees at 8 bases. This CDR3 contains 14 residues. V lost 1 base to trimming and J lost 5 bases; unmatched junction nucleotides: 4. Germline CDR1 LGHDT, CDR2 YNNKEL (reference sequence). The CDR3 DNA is TGTGCCAGCAGCCAAGGGACAGGGTCCGACGAGCAGTACTTC. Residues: CASSQGTGSDEQYF.

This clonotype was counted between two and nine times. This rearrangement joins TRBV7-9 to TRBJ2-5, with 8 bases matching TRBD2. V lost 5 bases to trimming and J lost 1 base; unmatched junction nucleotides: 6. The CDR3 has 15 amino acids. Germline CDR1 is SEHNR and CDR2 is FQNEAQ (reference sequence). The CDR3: CASSPQRGPQETQYF. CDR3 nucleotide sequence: TGTGCCAGCAGCCCCCAGCGGGGGCCCCAAGAGACCCAGTACTTC. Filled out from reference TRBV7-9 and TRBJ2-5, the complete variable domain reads DTGVSQNPRHKITKRGQNVTFRCDPISEHNRLYWYRQTLGQGPEFLTYFQNEAQLEKSRLLSDRFSAERPKGSFSTLEIQRTEQGDSAMYLCASSPQRGPQETQYFGPGTRLLVL.

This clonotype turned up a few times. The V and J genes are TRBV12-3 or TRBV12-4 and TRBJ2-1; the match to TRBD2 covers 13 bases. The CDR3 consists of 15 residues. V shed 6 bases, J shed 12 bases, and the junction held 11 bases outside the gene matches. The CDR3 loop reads CASRTGTSGIPGQFF. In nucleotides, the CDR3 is TGTGCCAGCAGAACCGGGACTAGCGGGATTCCTGGGCAGTTCTTC.

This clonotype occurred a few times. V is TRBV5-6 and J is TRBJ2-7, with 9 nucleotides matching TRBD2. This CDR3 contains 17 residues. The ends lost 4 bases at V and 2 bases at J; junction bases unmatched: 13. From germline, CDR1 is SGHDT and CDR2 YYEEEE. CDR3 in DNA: TGTGCCAGCAGCCCCTGGGCGACTAGCGGCCGTACCTACGAGCAGTACTTC. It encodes CASSPWATSGRTYEQYF.

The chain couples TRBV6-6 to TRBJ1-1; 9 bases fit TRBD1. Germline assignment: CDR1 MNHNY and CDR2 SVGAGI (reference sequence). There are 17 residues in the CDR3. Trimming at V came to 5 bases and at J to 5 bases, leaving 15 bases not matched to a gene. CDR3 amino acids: CASSLLGQLTGGTEAFF. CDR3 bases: TGTGCCAGCAGTCTCCTGGGTCAACTGACAGGGGGAACTGAAGCTTTCTTT.

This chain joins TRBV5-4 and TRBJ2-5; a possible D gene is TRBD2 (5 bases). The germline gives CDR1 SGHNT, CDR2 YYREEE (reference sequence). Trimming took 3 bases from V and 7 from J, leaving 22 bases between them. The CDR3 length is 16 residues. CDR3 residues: CASSSRRAAPLATQYF. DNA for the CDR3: TGTGCCAGCAGCTCCCGGCGGGCAGCTCCCCTCGCGACCCAGTACTTC.

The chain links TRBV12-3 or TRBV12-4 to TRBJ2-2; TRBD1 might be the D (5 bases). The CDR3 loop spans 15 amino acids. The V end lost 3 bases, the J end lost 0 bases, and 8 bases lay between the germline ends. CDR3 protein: CASSFYRPNTGELFF. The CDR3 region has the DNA TGTGCCAGCAGTTTTTACAGGCCGAACACCGGGGAGCTGTTTTTT.

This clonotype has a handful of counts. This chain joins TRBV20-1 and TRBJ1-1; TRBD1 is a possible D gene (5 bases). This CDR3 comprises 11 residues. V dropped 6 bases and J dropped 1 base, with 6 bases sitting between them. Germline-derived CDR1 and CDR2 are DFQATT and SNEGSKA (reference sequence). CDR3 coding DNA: TGCAGTGCGCAGGGGAACACTGAAGCTTTCTTT. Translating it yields CSAQGNTEAFF.

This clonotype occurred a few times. The CDR3 DNA sequence: TGTGCCAGCAGTTTCCGACTAGCGGGGGGGCAAGAGACCCAGTACTTC. This encodes CASSFRLAGGQETQYF. The gene calls are TRBV6-6 and TRBJ2-5; TRBD2 agrees at 14 bases. In germline, CDR1 is MNHNY, CDR2 SVGAGI (reference sequence). J gave up 2 bases and V 4 bases, and 3 bases lay outside the gene matches. The CDR3 spans 16 residues.

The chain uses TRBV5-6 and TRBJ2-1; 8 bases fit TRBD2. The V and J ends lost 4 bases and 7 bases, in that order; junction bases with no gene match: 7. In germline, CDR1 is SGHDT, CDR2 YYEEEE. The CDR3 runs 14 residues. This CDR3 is CASSPGLGQNEQFF. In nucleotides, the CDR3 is TGTGCCAGCAGCCCGGGACTAGGTCAGAATGAGCAGTTCTTC.

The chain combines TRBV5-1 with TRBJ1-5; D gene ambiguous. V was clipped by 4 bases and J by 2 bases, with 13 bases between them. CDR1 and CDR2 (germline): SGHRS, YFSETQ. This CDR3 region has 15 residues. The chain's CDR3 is CASSPDGVGNQPQHF. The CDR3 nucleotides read TGCGCCAGCAGCCCCGACGGGGTGGGCAATCAGCCCCAGCATTTT.

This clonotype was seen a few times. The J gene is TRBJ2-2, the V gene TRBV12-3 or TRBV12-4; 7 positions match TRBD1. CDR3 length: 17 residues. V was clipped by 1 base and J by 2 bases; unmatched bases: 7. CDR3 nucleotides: TGTGCCAGCAGTTTAGACGGGACAGCCAAAAACACCGGGGAGCTGTTTTTT. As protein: CASSLDGTAKNTGELFF.